The 17 T cell receptor beta chains given below trace back to one sample, sequenced in a study of blood T cell repertoires in COVID-19. The table came from immunoSEQ multiplex PCR; TCRdb's copy has only in-frame clones and leaves some out. Here the sample spans around 280,000 clones, around 90% being singletons. Sequenced input: peripheral blood. The receptors originated from a man in his 70s with acute or convalescent COVID-19.

V is TRBV27 and J is TRBJ2-1; 11 bases map to TRBD1. V lost 5 bases and J lost 6; bases outside the gene matches: 3. The CDR3 covers 14 residues. The V gene's germline CDR1 is MNHEY and CDR2 SMNVEV (reference sequence). The CDR3 reads CASSRTGGPNEQFF. The DNA of the CDR3 is TGTGCCAGCAGTCGGACAGGGGGCCCCAATGAGCAGTTCTTC.

The chain links TRBV7-2 to TRBJ2-3; the match to TRBD2 covers 14 bases. Trimming removed 5 bases from V and 3 bases from J; junction bases left unmatched: 10. The CDR3 is 18 amino acids. The germline CDR1 and CDR2 sequences are SGHTA and FQGNSA. CDR3 region: CASSKAGTSGRITDTQYF. CDR3 bases: TGTGCCAGCAGCAAAGCCGGGACTAGCGGGAGAATAACAGATACGCAGTATTTT. The whole variable domain, filled in from reference TRBV7-2 and TRBJ2-3, reads GAGVSQSPSNKVTEKGKDVELRCDPISGHTALYWYRQSLGQGLEFLIYFQGNSAPDKSGLPSDRFSAERTGGSVSTLTIQRTQQEDSAVYLCASSKAGTSGRITDTQYFGPGTRLTVL.

The rearrangement links TRBV24-1 to TRBJ2-3; TRBD2 might be the D (6 bases). This CDR3 spans 15 amino acids. Deletions cut 4 bases from V and 0 bases from J, with 10 bases between. CDR1 and CDR2 (germline): KGHDR, SFDVKD. CDR3 coding DNA: TGTGCCACCAGTGAAGCCGGGACTAGCACAGATACGCAGTATTTT. Protein: CATSEAGTSTDTQYF.

The chain is built from TRBV4-3 and TRBJ1-1; a weak D match, TRBD1 (5 bases). V was trimmed by 0 bases and J by 2 bases, leaving 10 bases between them. CDR1 is LGHNA, CDR2 YSLEER, per germline. The CDR3 contains 15 residues. The CDR3 is CASSQDPGGNTEAFF. DNA of the CDR3: TGCGCCAGCAGCCAAGATCCCGGGGGAAACACTGAAGCTTTCTTT.

This clone was recorded a few times. The chain recombines TRBV5-6 with TRBJ2-7, with 7 nucleotides matching TRBD1. Germline V lookup: CDR1 SGHDT, CDR2 YYEEEE. The CDR3 has 13 amino acids. Germline trimming cut 2 bases from V and 3 bases from J; bases unmatched to any gene: 2. CDR3 DNA sequence: TGTGCCAGCAGCTTCGGGACAGACTACGAGCAGTACTTC. This translates into CASSFGTDYEQYF.

The J gene is TRBJ2-2, the V gene TRBV2; TRBD2 is a possible D gene (5 bases). Per the germline V gene, CDR1 is SNHLY and CDR2 is FYNNEI. The CDR3 spans 14 residues. V dropped 6 bases and J dropped 0 bases, with 8 bases sitting between them. The CDR3 DNA reads as TGTGCCAGCAGGGAGGACGCGAACACCGGGGAGCTGTTTTTT. Its protein product is CASREDANTGELFF. Based on the CDR3 plus reference TRBV2 and TRBJ2-2, the full variable domain is EPEVTQTPSHQVTQMGQEVILRCVPISNHLYFYWYRQILGQKVEFLVSFYNNEISEKSEIFDDQFSVERPDGSNFTLKIRSTKLEDSAMYFCASREDANTGELFFGEGSRLTVL.

The chain is built from TRBV5-1 and TRBJ2-3; perhaps TRBD2 as D (6 bases). The CDR3 consists of 14 residues. With 5 bases removed from V and 2 bases from J, the gap between germline ends came to 12 bases. CDR1 and CDR2 from the germline V gene are SGHRS and YFSETQ. CDR3 sequence: CASRAGGPTDTQYF. CDR3 DNA: TGCGCCAGCAGAGCCGGGGGTCCCACAGATACGCAGTATTTT.

The table lists this clone with a count of one. This sequence joins TRBV3-1 (or the pseudogene TRBV3-2) and TRBJ1-2; weak D call: TRBD1 (5 bases). The CDR3 consists of 19 residues. Germline V gives CDR1 LGHDT, CDR2 YNNKEL (reference sequence). V dropped 4 bases and J dropped 4 bases, with 28 bases sitting between them. This CDR3 reads CASSPSLTDRTEVGYGYTF. The CDR3 DNA reads TGTGCCAGCAGCCCGTCCCTGACAGACCGAACAGAAGTCGGCTATGGCTACACCTTC.

This clone was found once. The chain links TRBV5-1 to TRBJ2-5, with 14 nucleotides matching TRBD2. There are 18 residues in the CDR3. Germline trimming cut 4 bases from V and 6 bases from J; bases unmatched to any gene: 14. Germline V gene data show CDR1 as SGHRS and CDR2 as YFSETQ. The CDR3 DNA reads as TGCGCCAGCAGCCCCAGCCCACAGGGACTAGCGGGAGTAAAGACCCAGTACTTC. Translation: CASSPSPQGLAGVKTQYF.

The genes are TRBV6-5 and TRBJ1-2, with D possibly being TRBD1 (6 bases). Germline CDR1 reads MNHEY; CDR2 reads SVGAGI. The V gene lost 10 bases and the J gene lost 6 bases, with 15 bases spanning the gap. The CDR3 is made up of 12 amino acids. The CDR3 loop is CATYRQGHGYTF. The CDR3 DNA follows: TGTGCCACCTACCGCCAGGGGCATGGCTACACCTTC.

The chain carries TRBV5-5 and TRBJ2-2, with 10 bases matching TRBD2. Trimming removed 1 base from V and 7 bases from J; junction bases left unmatched: 10. The CDR3 is 17 amino acids. Germline V CDR1 and CDR2: SGHKS, YYEKEE (reference sequence). CDR3 sequence reads: CASSLILAGDPHGELFF. For the CDR3, the DNA is TGTGCCAGCAGCTTGATCCTAGCGGGAGATCCCCACGGGGAGCTGTTTTTT.

This rearrangement joins TRBV30 to TRBJ2-3; D ambiguous. V lost 2 bases and J lost 3, with 3 bases in between. The CDR3 has 11 residues. Germline V CDR1 and CDR2: GTSNPN, SVGIG (reference sequence). The CDR3: CAWSPTDTQYF. CDR3 DNA sequence: TGTGCCTGGAGTCCGACAGATACGCAGTATTTT. The full variable domain, in which reference TRBV30 and TRBJ2-3 provide the parts outside the CDR3, is SQTIHQWPATLVQPVGSPLSLECTVEGTSNPNLYWYRQAAGRGLQLLFYSVGIGQISSEVPQNLSASRPQDRQFILSSKKLLLSDSGFYLCAWSPTDTQYFGPGTRLTVL.

The chain links TRBV30 to TRBJ2-2, with 9 bases identical to TRBD1. Germline V gene data show CDR1 as GTSNPN and CDR2 as SVGIG (reference sequence). The CDR3 runs to 14 residues. The junction had 3 bases not matched to a gene; V was cut back by 3 bases and J by 4 bases. CDR3 region: CAWRWDRATGELFF. The CDR3 DNA reads TGTGCCTGGAGATGGGACAGGGCCACCGGGGAGCTGTTTTTT.

CDR3 sequence reads: CASSQQQGDYNEQFF. CDR3 coding DNA: TGTGCCAGCTCACAACAACAGGGGGACTACAATGAGCAGTTCTTC. This chain connects TRBV18 to TRBJ2-1; 8 bases fit TRBD1. V dropped 4 bases and J dropped 3; count of bases not matched to a gene: 5. The CDR3 sequence is 15 residues long. CDR1 and CDR2 (germline): KGHSH, LQKENI.

The V gene is TRBV19, the J gene TRBJ2-1; no firm D call. CDR1 and CDR2 (germline): LNHDA, SQIVND (reference sequence). The CDR3 spans 13 residues. V shed 5 bases and J shed 4 bases, with 9 bases lying between them. The CDR3 DNA follows: TGTGCCAGTAGTCTTCGACTGTACAATGAGCAGTTCTTC. Translation gives CASSLRLYNEQFF. The whole variable domain, filled in from reference TRBV19 and TRBJ2-1, reads DGGITQSPKYLFRKEGQNVTLSCEQNLNHDAMYWYRQDPGQGLRLIYYSQIVNDFQKGDIAEGYSVSREKKESFPLTVTSAQKNPTAFYLCASSLRLYNEQFFGPGTRLTVL.

The rearrangement uses TRBV28 and TRBJ2-3; D call uncertain. The V end lost 4 bases, the J end lost 4 bases, and 9 bases lay between the germline ends. The CDR3 extends over 13 amino acids. Germline V gene data show CDR1 as MDHEN and CDR2 as SYDVKM. The CDR3 sequence: CASSSPNSDTQYF. CDR3 bases: TGTGCCAGCAGTTCCCCTAATTCAGATACGCAGTATTTT.

The gene calls are TRBV29-1 and TRBJ1-2; D gene ambiguous. The CDR3 spans 10 residues. Germline assignment: CDR1 SQVTM and CDR2 ANQGSEA. Trimming took off 3 bases at V and 7 bases at J, with 6 bases between the two ends. In DNA form, the CDR3 reads TGCAGCGTTGACTCAGGTGGCTACACCTTC. Residues: CSVDSGGYTF.